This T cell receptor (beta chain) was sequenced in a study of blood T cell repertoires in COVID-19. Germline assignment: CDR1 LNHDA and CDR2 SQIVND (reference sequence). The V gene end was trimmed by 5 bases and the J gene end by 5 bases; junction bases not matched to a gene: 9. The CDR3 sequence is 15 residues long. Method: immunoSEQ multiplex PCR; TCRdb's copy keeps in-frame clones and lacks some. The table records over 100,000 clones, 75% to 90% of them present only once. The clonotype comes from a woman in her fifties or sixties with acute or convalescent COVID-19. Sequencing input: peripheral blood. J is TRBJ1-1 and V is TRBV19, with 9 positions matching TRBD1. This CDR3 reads CASSPPGQGYTEAFF. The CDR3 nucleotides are TGTGCCAGTAGTCCACCGGGACAGGGTTATACTGAAGCTTTCTTT.